The clone carrying this T cell receptor beta chain was seen a single time. As handled by the study authors: Scientists estimated how many nucleated cells there were by amplifying reference gene primers. Data came from immunoSEQ multiplex PCR; TCRdb stores just in-frame clones and leaves some out. That table is the source of V, J and clone size, and D and trimming were worked out from the DNA. The sample holds 200,000 to 300,000 clones, roughly 86% seen once. This CDR3 spans 12 amino acids. V was pared by 8 bases and J by 3 bases, with 13 bases between. The germline V gene encodes CDR1 GTSNPN and CDR2 SVGIG (reference sequence). Two negative PCRs, clearance, or symptom resolution were required of recovered Cohort 3 donors. These data originate in a study of blood T cell repertoires in COVID-19. Study-level information: In each case, the material was cDNA or gDNA derived from T cells, B-cell-depleted T cells, or PBMCs.

The chain has TRBV30 and TRBJ1-1; unclear D gene. The receptor comes from a woman between 18 and 29 years old who had recovered from COVID-19. The sequencing sample was made of PBMCs or T cells enriched from blood (not recorded which). The CDR3 DNA is TGTGCCCTTTGGGCCCATTACACTGAAGCTTTCTTT. This gives the protein CALWAHYTEAFF.